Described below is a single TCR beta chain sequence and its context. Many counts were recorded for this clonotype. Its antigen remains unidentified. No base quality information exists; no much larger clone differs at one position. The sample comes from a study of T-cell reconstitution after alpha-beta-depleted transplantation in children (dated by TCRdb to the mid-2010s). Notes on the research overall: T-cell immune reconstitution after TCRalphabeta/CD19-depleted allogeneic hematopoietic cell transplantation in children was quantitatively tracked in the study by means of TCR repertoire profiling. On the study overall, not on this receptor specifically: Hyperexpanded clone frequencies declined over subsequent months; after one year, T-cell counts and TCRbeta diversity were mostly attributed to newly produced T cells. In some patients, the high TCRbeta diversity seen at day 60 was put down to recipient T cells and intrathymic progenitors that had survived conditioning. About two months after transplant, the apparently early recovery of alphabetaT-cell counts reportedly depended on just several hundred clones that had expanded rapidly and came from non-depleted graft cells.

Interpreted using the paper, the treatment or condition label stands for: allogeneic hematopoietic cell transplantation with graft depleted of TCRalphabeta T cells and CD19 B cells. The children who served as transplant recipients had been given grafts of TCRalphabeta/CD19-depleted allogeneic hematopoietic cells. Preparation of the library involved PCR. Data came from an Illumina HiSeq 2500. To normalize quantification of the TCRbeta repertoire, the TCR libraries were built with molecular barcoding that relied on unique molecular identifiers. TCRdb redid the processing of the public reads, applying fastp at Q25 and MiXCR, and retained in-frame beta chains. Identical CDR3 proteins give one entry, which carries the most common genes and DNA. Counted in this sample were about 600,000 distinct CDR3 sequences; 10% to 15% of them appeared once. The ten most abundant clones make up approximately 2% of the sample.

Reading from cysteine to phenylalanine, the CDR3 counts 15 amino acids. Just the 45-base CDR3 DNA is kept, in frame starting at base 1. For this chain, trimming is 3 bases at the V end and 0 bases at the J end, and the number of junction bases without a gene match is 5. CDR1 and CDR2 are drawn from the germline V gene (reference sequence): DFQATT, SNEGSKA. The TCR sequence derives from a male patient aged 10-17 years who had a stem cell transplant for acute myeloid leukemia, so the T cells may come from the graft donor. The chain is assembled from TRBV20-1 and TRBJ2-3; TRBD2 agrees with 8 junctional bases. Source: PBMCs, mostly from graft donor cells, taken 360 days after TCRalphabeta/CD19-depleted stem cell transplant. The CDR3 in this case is CSASESSGSTDTQYF. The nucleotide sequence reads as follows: TGCAGTGCTAGCGAGTCTAGCGGGAGCACAGATACGCAGTATTTT.